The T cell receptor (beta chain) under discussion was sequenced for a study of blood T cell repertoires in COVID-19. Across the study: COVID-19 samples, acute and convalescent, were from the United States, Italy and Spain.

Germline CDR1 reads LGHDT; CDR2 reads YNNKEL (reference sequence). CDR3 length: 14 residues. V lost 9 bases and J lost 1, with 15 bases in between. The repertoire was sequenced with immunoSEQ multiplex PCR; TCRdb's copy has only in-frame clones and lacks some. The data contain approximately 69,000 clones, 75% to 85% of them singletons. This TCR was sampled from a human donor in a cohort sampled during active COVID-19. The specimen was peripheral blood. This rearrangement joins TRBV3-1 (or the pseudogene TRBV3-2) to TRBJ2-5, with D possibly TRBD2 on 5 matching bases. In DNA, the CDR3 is TGTGCCAGTCGACGTCCGGGGTTCCAAGAGACCCAGTACTTC. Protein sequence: CASRRPGFQETQYF.